This T cell receptor (beta chain) was observed in a study of cytomegalovirus exposure and HLA in healthy donors. The PCR employed 60 Vbeta primers together with 13 Jbeta primers. Source study methods: Roughly 80 million unique TCR beta chains, 8.5 million to 14 million shared, were counted in a later analysis. The data were produced by immunoSEQ multiplex PCR, yet TCRdb's version contains in-frame clones alone and is incomplete. The V and J calls and the clone size are those of that table, but D and trimming were determined from the DNA. The sample has 130,000 to 150,000 clones; approximately 80% are singletons. Trimming removed 0 bases at V and 4 bases at J, with 6 bases between. This CDR3 comprises 13 residues. Germline-derived CDR1 and CDR2 are SGHTA and FQGTGA. Notes on this clone: Other nucleotide sequences in the sample specify the same CDR3.

This chain uses TRBV7-3 with TRBJ2-5, with D possibly TRBD2 on 6 matching bases. The sample was PBMCs. The origin of this receptor is a woman aged 45-65 years in good health and CMV-seropositive. The CDR3 reads CASSLTGGETQYF. The CDR3 region has the DNA TGTGCCAGCAGCTTAACGGGGGGAGAGACCCAGTACTTC.